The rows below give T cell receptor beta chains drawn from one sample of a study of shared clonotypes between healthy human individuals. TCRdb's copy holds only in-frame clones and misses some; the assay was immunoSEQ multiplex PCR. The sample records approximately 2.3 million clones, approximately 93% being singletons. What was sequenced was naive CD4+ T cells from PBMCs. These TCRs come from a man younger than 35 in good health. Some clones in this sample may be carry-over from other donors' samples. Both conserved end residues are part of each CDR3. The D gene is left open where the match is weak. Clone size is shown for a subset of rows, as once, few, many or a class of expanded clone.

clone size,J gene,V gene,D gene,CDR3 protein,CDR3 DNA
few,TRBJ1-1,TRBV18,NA,CASSPGTGRGTEAFF,TGTGCCAGCTCACCGGGAACCGGGAGAGGGACTGAAGCTTTCTTT
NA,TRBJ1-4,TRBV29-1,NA,CSVEGATNEKLFF,TGCAGCGTTGAAGGTGCAACTAATGAAAAACTGTTTTTT
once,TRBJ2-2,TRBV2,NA,CASSVLQPIRELFF,TGTGCCAGCAGTGTCTTGCAGCCGATAAGGGAGCTGTTTTTT
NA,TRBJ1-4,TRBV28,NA,CASNRGEEKLLF,TGTGCCAGCAATCGTGGAGAGGAAAAACTGCTTTTT
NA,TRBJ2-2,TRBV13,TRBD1,CASSREGTGGFPGELFF,TGTGCCAGCAGTCGAGAAGGGACAGGGGGTTTCCCCGGGGAGCTGTTTTTT
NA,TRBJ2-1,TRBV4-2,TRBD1,CASSQETGPYNEQFF,TGTGCCAGCAGCCAAGAGACAGGGCCGTACAATGAGCAGTTCTTC
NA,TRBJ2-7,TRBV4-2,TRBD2,CASSQVAGGIDYEQYF,TGTGCCAGCAGCCAAGTAGCGGGAGGTATAGACTACGAGCAGTACTTC
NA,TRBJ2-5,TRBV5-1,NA,CASSLGTSRETQYF,TGCGCCAGCAGCTTGGGAACTTCGAGGGAGACCCAGTACTTC
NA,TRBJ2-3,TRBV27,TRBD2,CATGGSTDTQYF,TGTGCGACGGGGGGGAGCACAGATACGCAGTATTTT
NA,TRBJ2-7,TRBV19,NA,CASSIEASGTYEQYF,TGTGCCAGTAGTATAGAGGCGTCGGGGACCTACGAGCAGTACTTC
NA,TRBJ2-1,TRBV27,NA,CASRRDSGSYNEQFF,TGTGCCAGCAGACGAGACTCAGGCAGTTACAATGAGCAGTTCTTC
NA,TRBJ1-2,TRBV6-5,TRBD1,CASSYRTVRGNYGYTF,TGTGCCAGCAGTTACAGGACTGTCAGGGGGAACTATGGCTACACCTTC
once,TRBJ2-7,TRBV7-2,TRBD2,CASSLTSGMVYEQYF,TGTGCCAGCAGCTTGACTAGCGGGATGGTATACGAGCAGTACTTC
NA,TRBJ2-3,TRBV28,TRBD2,CASTASGRHPADTQYF,TGTGCCAGCACGGCTAGCGGGAGGCATCCCGCAGATACGCAGTATTTT
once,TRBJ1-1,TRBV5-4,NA,CASTLVGLDTEAFF,TGTGCCAGCACCCTGGTGGGCCTTGACACTGAAGCTTTCTTT
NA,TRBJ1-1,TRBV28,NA,CASSVRTRPEAFF,TGTGCCAGCAGTGTAAGGACGAGGCCCGAAGCTTTCTTT
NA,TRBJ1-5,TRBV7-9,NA,CASSLVAGQPQHF,TGTGCCAGCAGCTTAGTCGCAGGCCAGCCCCAGCATTTT
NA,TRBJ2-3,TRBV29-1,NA,CSVDGGTDTQYF,TGCAGCGTTGACGGGGGCACAGATACGCAGTATTTT
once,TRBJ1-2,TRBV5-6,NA,CASSDHDRNYGYTF,TGTGCCAGCAGCGATCATGACAGAAACTATGGCTACACCTTC
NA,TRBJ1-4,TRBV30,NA,CAWSAWGDNEKLFF,TGTGCCTGGAGCGCGTGGGGGGATAATGAAAAACTGTTTTTT
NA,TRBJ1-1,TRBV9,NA,CASSVEMVWGPNTEAFF,TGTGCCAGCAGCGTAGAGATGGTGTGGGGGCCGAACACTGAAGCTTTCTTT
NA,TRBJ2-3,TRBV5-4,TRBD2,CASSPRGRASGVDTQYF,TGTGCCAGCAGCCCTCGCGGGAGGGCCTCTGGCGTAGATACGCAGTATTTT
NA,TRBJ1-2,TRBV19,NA,CASRNRDSSYHGYTF,TGTGCCAGTCGAAATCGGGACTCCTCGTACCATGGCTACACCTTC
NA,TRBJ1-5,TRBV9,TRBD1,CASSSGTGNQPQHF,TGTGCCAGCAGCTCCGGGACAGGGAATCAGCCCCAGCATTTT
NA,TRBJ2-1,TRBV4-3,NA,CASIPGCEQFF,TGCGCCAGCATCCCAGGGTGTGAGCAGTTCTTC
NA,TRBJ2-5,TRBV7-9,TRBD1,CASSPGPGGRGETQYF,TGTGCCAGCAGCCCAGGGCCAGGGGGAAGAGGGGAGACCCAGTACTTC
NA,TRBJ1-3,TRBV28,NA,CASSFLTGIGNTIYF,TGTGCCAGCAGTTTCCTCACAGGGATAGGAAACACCATATATTTT
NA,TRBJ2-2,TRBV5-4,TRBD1,CAAGTGVSSGELFF,TGTGCCGCCGGGACAGGGGTTAGTTCCGGGGAGCTGTTTTTT
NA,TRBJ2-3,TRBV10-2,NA,CASSDRGRGTDTQYF,TGCGCCAGCAGTGACAGGGGACGGGGCACAGATACGCAGTATTTT
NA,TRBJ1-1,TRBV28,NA,CASSLLGREAFF,TGTGCCAGCAGTTTATTGGGTCGGGAAGCTTTCTTT
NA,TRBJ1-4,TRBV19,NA,CASSINGFLRFNEKLFF,TGTGCCAGTAGTATAAACGGATTTCTACGATTTAATGAAAAACTGTTTTTT
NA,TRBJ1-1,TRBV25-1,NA,CASLPGGRWMNTEAFF,TGTGCCAGCTTACCCGGGGGGAGGTGGATGAACACTGAAGCTTTCTTT